The T cell receptor beta chain described here comes from a study of a mutant IDH1 vaccine in newly diagnosed glioma. Study observations and caveats: Apparently, pseudoprogression bore no relation to changes among the top peripheral T cell clonotypes.

This clone appeared a single time. As yet, its antigen is unknown. CDR3 size: 13 residues. Between the trimmed V and J ends, which lost 0 bases and 6 bases, there was a span of 6 bases. Germline values: CDR1 MNHEY, CDR2 SMNVEV (reference sequence). Documented time point: week 23, last vaccination. Mutant IDH1 20-mer peptide, at 300 ug, made up each vaccine dose, with topical imiquimod. Donors had new IDH1-mutant astrocytomas of WHO grade 3 or 4 (ATRX-lost). Libraries were prepared by immunoSEQ multiplex PCR; TCRdb keeps only in-frame clonotypes and omits some of them. This sample has approximately 70,000 clones; 84% occur once, and the top ten carry roughly 14%.

The chain has TRBV27 and TRBJ1-5; no clear D gene. This receptor was obtained from a man younger than 30 with glioma. This sample comprised PBMCs, obtained from a glioma patient whose treatment included an IDH1 peptide vaccine. In DNA form, the CDR3 reads TGTGCCAGCAGTTTATCGAGTCGTCAGCCCCAGCATTTT. Protein: CASSLSSRQPQHF.